The entry that follows covers one T cell receptor beta chain sequence. TCRdb's copy holds only in-frame clones and misses some; the assay was immunoSEQ multiplex PCR. The sample lists 100,000 to 140,000 clones, around 93% occurring once. This sample was included in a study of OX40 agonist ivuxolimab in advanced cancers. Study-wide context: The dose-escalation cohort was around 83% male, with a mean age of 60 years, ranging roughly 20 to 90.

The origin of this receptor is an adult with an advanced solid tumor such as melanoma, head and neck, liver or kidney cancer. This sample comprised CD4+ or CD8+ T cells sorted from blood, obtained in a trial of the OX40 agonist ivuxolimab.

The CDR3 nucleotides are TGCGCCAGCAGTGAAGGGACTAGCGGGAGTTACGAGCAGTACTTC. It encodes CASSEGTSGSYEQYF. The rearrangement links TRBV10-1 to TRBJ2-7; 14 nucleotides match TRBD2. J lost 4 bases, V lost 3 bases, and 2 bases had no gene match. CDR3 size: 15 residues. Germline V gene lookup returns CDR1 WNHNN and CDR2 SYGVQD (reference sequence).